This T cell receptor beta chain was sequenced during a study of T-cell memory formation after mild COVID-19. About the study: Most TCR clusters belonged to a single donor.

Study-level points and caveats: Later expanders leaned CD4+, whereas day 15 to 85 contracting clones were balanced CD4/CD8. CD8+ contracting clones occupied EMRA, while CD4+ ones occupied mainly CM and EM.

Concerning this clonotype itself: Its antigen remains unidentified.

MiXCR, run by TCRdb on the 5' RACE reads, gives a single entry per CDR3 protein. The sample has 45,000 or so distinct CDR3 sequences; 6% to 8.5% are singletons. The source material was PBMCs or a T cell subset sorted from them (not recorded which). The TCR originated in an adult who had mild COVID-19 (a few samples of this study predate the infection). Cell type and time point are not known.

DNA of the CDR3: TGTGCCATCAGTGAACAGGGCGAGACTGAAGCTTTCTTT. Its translation is CAISEQGETEAFF. The chain employs TRBV10-3 and TRBJ1-1; D possibly corresponds to TRBD1 (6 bases). Germline V lookup: CDR1 ENHRY, CDR2 SYGVKD. With 3 bases removed from V and 5 bases from J, the gap between germline ends came to 10 bases. CDR3 length equals 13 residues.